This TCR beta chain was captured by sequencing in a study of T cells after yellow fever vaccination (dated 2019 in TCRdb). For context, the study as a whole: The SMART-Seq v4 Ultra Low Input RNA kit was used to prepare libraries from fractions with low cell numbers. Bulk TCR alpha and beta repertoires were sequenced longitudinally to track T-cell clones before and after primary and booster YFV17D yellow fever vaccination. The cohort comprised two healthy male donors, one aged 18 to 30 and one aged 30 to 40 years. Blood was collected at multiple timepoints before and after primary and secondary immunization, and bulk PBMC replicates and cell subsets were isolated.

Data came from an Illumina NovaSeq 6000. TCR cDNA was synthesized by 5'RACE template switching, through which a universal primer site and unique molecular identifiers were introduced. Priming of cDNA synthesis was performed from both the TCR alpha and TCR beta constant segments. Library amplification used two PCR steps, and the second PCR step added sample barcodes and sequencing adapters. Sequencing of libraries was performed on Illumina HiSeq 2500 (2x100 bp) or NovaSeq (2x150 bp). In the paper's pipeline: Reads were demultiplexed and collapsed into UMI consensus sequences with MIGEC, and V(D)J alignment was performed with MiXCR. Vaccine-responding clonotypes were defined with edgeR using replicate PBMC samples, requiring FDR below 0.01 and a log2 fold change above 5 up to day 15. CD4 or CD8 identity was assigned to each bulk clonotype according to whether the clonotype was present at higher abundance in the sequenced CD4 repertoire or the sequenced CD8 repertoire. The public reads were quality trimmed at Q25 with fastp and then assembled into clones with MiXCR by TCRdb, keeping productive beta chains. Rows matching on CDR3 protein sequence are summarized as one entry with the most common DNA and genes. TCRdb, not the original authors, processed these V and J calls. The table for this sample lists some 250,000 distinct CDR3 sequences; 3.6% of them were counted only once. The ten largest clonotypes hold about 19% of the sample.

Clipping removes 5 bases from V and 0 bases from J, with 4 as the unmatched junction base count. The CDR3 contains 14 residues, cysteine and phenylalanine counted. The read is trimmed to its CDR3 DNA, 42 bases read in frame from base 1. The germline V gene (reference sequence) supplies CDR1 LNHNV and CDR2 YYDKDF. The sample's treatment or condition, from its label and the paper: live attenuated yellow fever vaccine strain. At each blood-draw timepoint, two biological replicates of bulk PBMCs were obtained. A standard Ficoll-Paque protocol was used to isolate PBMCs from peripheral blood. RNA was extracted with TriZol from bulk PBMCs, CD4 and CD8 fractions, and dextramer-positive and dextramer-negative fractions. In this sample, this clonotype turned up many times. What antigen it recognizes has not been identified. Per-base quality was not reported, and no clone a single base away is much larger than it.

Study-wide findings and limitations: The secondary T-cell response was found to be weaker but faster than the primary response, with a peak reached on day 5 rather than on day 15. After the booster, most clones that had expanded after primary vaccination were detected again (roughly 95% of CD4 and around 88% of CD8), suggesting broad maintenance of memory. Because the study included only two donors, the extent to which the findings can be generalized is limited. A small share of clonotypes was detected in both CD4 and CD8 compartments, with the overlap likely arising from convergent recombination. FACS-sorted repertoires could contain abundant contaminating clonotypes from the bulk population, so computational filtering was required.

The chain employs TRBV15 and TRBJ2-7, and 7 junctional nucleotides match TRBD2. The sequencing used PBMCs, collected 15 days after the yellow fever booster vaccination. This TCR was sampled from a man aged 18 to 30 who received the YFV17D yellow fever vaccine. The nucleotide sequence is TGTGCCACCAGCCCCGGGGGGTCCTCCTACGAGCAGTACTTC. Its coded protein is CATSPGGSSYEQYF.